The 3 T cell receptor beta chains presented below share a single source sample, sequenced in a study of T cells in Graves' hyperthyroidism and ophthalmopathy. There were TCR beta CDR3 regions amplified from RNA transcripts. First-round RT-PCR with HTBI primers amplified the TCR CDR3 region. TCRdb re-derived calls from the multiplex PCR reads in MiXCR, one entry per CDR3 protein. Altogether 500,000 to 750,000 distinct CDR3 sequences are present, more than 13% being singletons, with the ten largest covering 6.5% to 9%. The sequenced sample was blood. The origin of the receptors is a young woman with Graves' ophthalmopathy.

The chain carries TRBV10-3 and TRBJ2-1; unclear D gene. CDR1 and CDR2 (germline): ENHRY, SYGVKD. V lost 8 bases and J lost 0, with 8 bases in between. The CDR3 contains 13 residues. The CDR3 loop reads CAIAAYSYNEQFF. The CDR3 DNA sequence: TGTGCCATCGCGGCTTACTCCTACAATGAGCAGTTCTTC.

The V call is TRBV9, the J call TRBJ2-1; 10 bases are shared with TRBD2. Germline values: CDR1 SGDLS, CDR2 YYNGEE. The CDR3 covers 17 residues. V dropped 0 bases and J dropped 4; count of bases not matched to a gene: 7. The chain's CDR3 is CASSVGAGTSVYNEQFF. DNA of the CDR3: TGTGCCAGCAGCGTAGGGGCAGGGACTAGCGTTTACAATGAGCAGTTCTTC.

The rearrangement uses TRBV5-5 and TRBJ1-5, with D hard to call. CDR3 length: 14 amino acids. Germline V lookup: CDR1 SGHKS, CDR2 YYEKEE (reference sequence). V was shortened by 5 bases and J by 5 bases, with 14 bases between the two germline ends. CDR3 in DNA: TGTGCCAGCAGACCCTTAGATGTGGATCAGCCCCAGCATTTT. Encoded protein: CASRPLDVDQPQHF.